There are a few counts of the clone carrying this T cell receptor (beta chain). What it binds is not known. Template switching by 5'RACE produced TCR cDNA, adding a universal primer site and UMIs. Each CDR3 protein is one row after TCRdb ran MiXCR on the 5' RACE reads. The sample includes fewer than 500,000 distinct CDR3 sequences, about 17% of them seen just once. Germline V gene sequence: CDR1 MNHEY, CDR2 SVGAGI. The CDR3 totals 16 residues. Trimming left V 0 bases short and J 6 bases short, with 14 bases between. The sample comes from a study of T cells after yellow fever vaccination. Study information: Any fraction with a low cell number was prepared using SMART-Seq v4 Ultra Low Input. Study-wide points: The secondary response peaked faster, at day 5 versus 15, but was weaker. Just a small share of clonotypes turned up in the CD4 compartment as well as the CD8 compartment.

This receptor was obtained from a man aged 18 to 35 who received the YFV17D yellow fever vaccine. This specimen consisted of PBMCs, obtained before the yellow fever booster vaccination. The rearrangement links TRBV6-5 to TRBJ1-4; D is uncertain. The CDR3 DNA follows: TGTGCCAGCAGTTACTCCTACACGGCGAAGGATGAAAAACTGTTTTTT. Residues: CASSYSYTAKDEKLFF.